The T cell receptor (beta chain) described here comes from a study of T cells in Graves' hyperthyroidism and ophthalmopathy. There are many counts of this clonotype. Antigen unknown. Using RNA transcripts as the source, TCR beta CDR3 regions were amplified. With the HTBI primer set, the TCR CDR3 went through a first round of RT-PCR. TCRdb reprocessed the multiplex PCR reads via MiXCR and lists one record per CDR3 protein. The data show around 420,000 distinct CDR3 sequences, around 16% seen once. There are 13 residues in the CDR3. From germline, CDR1 is DFQATT and CDR2 SNEGSKA (reference sequence). Overall study results and limits: The majority of expanded thyroid clonotypes above 0.001 also appeared in blood.

The source of the PBMCs was about 10 ml of fresh peripheral blood. The sample consisted of blood. This clonotype originated in a woman in her late teens or twenties with Graves' hyperthyroidism. The chain is built from TRBV20-1 and TRBJ1-3, with D possibly being TRBD1 (6 bases). In DNA, the CDR3 is TGCGCAAAAACAGGGAATAGTCGAAACACCATATATTTT. Encoded protein: CAKTGNSRNTIYF.